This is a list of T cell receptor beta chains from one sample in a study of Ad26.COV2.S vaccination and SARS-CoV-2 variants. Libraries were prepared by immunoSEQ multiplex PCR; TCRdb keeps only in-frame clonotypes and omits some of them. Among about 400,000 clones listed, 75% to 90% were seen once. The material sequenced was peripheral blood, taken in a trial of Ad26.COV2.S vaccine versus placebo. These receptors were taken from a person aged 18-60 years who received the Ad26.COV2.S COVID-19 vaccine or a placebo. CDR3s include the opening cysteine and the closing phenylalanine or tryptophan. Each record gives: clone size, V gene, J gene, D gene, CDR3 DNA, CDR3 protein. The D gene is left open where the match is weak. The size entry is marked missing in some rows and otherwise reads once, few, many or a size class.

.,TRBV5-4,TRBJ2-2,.,TGTGCCAGCAGCCCCACAGGGAACACCGGGGAGCTGTTTTTT,CASSPTGNTGELFF
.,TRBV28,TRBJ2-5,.,TGTGCCAGCAGTAACACCTCACCGGAGCTGCTGGAGACCCAGTACTTC,CASSNTSPELLETQYF
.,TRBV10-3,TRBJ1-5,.,TGTGCCATCAGTGAGGAGGGGCCTCAGCCCCAGCATTTT,CAISEEGPQPQHF
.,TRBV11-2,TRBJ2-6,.,TGTGCCACCCAGAAAAAGGAGGGGGCTGGGGCCAACGTCCTGACTTTC,CATQKKEGAGANVLTF
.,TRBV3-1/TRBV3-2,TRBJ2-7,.,TGTGCCAGCAGCCTCCGAAACCCCGGCGAGCAGTACTTC,CASSLRNPGEQYF
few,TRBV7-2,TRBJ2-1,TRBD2,TGTGCCAGCAGCTCGACCATGACTAGCCTGAAGCAGTTCTTC,CASSSTMTSLKQFF
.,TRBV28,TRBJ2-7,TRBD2,TGTGCCTCGGGGCTAGCGGGAGGACTCTCCTACGAGCAGTACTTC,CASGLAGGLSYEQYF
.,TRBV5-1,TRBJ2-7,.,TGCGCCAGCAGCTTGGACAGACCCTACGAGCAGTACTTC,CASSLDRPYEQYF
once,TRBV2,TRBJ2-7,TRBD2,TGTGCCAGCTTGGGACTAGCGGGAGTGCAAGAGCAGTACTTC,CASLGLAGVQEQYF
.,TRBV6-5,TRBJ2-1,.,TGTGCCACCAAGGGGGGGAGTTGGGACAATGAGCAGTTCTTC,CATKGGSWDNEQFF
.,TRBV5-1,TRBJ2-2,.,TGCGCCAGCAGTGAGACAGGGAACACCGGGGAGCTGTTTTTT,CASSETGNTGELFF
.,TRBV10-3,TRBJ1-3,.,TGTGCCATCAGTGGGACTGGGGCCGGCTCTGGAAACACCATATATTTT,CAISGTGAGSGNTIYF
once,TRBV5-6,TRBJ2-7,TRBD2,TGTGCCAGCAGCGGACTAGCGGCCGGCTACGAGCAGTACTTC,CASSGLAAGYEQYF
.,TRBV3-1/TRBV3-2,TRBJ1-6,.,TGTGCCAGCAGCCAAGGTCGATTGGGGTATTCACCCCTCCACTTT,CASSQGRLGYSPLHF
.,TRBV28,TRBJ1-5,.,TGTGCCAGCAGCTACCCATGGGGGACCATCAAGACGCAGCCCCAGCATTTT,CASSYPWGTIKTQPQHF
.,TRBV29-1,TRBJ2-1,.,TGCAGCGTTGAATTGGCGCTGGGGTACAATGAGCAGTTCTTC,CSVELALGYNEQFF
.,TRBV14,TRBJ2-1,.,TGTGCCAGCAGCCAAGAAGGCCCAGCGCAGTTCTTC,CASSQEGPAQFF
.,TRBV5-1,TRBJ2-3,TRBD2,TGCGCCAGCAGCTCCAGGACGCCTGGGGGGGTGAGCACAGATACGCAGTATTTT,CASSSRTPGGVSTDTQYF
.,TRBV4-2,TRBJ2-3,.,TGTGCCAGCAGCCAAGACAACGTGGATACGCAGTATTTT,CASSQDNVDTQYF
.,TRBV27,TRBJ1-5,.,TGTGCCAGCAGGGGCGGGGGAGGGCATAGCAATCAGCCCCAGCATTTT,CASRGGGGHSNQPQHF
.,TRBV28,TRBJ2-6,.,TGTGCCAGCAGTTTAAGCGCCAGGGGCTCTGGGGCCAACGTCCTGACTTTC,CASSLSARGSGANVLTF
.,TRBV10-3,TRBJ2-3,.,TGTGCCATCAGTGATAGGGGCCCCGCAGATACGCAGTATTTT,CAISDRGPADTQYF
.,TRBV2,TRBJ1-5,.,TGTGCCAGCAGCCTCGAGGGCAGGGGCAATCAGCCCCAGCATTTT,CASSLEGRGNQPQHF
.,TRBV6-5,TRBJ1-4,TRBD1,TGTGCCAGCAGACAGGGGGCAGAAAAACTGTTTTTT,CASRQGAEKLFF
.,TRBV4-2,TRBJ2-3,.,TGTGCCAGCAGCCAAGATACGGGACTGAGCACAGATACGCAGTATTTT,CASSQDTGLSTDTQYF
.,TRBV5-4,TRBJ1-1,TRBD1,TGTGCCAGCAGCTCGGGACAGGTTAGCACTGAAGCTTTCTTT,CASSSGQVSTEAFF
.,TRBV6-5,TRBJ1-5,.,TGTGCCAGCAGGGCAGATTATAGCAATCAGCCCCAGCATTTT,CASRADYSNQPQHF
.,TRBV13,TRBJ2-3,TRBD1,TGTGCCAGCAGCACCAGGACAGGGGGAGGGTCCGATACGCAGTATTTT,CASSTRTGGGSDTQYF
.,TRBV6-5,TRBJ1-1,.,TGTGCCAGCAGTACAACACAAGGGGCGGATGAAGCTTTCTTT,CASSTTQGADEAFF
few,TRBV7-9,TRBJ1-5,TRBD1,TGTGCCAGCAGCTTAGGGTGGGGACAGGGAGCACGCGATCAGCCCCAGCATTTT,CASSLGWGQGARDQPQHF
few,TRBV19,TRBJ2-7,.,TGTGCCAGTAATACCAGGGTGGGCAGCGAGCAGTACTTC,CASNTRVGSEQYF
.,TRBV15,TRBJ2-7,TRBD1,TGTGCCACCCGACAGGGAGCCTACGAGCAGTACTTC,CATRQGAYEQYF
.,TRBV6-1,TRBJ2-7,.,TGTGCCAGCAGTGAAATTAGCGACGCCTACGAGCAGTACTTC,CASSEISDAYEQYF
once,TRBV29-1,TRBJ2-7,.,TGCAGCCCCCCAGGCGGCGAGCAGTACTTC,CSPPGGEQYF
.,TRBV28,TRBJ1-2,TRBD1,TGTGCCAGCAGTCCTCCACAGGGGGCCTATGGCTACACCTTC,CASSPPQGAYGYTF
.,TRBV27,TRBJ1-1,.,TGTGCCAGCAGTTCCCTAAAGAACACTGAAGCTTTCTTT,CASSSLKNTEAFF
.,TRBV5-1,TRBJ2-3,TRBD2,TGCGCCAGCAGCTGGGGGACTAGCGACTTCACAGATACGCAGTATTTT,CASSWGTSDFTDTQYF
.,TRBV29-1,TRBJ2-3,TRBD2,TGCAGCGTTGGTTTAGCGGGAGGAAGAGATACGCAGTATTTT,CSVGLAGGRDTQYF
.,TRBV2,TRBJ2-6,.,TGTGCCAGCAGGCTCTCGGGACACCTCTCTGGGGCCAACGTCCTGACTTTC,CASRLSGHLSGANVLTF
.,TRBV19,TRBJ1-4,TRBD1,TGTGCCAGTAGTAAAATGACAGGGGGACTTGAAAAACTGTTTTTT,CASSKMTGGLEKLFF
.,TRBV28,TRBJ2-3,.,TGTGCCAGCACCGATGGAGGAGGTACGCAGTATTTT,CASTDGGGTQYF
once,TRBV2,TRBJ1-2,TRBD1,TGTGCCAGCAGTGGGGTCGACAGGGTGGGGTATGGCTACACCTTC,CASSGVDRVGYGYTF
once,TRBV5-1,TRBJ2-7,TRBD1,TGCGCCAGCAGCGGAACAGGGGGCAGTTACGAGCAGTACTTC,CASSGTGGSYEQYF
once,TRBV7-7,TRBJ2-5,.,TGTGCTAGCAGCCCCTACACCGCCGGGGCAGAGACCCAGTACTTC,CASSPYTAGAETQYF
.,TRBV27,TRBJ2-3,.,TGTGCCAGCAGTTTAAGGACTTTAGATACGCAGTATTTT,CASSLRTLDTQYF
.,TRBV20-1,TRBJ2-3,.,TGCAGTGCTAGTTCGGGCTCTAGCACAGATACGCAGTATTTT,CSASSGSSTDTQYF
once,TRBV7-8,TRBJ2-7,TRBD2,TGTGCCAGCAGCAAGGGACTAGCGGGAGTGGGCGAGCAGTACTTC,CASSKGLAGVGEQYF
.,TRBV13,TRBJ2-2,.,TGTGCCAGCAGCTGGGACCGGGGGGAGCTGTTTTTT,CASSWDRGELFF
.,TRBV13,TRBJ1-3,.,TGTGCCAGCAGCTACAGGATCTCTGGAAACACCATATATTTT,CASSYRISGNTIYF
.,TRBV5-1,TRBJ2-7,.,TGCGCCAGCAGCCTACTGGGTGGGCGGATCCTCTACGAGCAGTACTTC,CASSLLGGRILYEQYF
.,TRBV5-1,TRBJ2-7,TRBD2,TGCGCCAGCAGTTCGGGACTAGTGGTCTTGCACGAGCAGTACTTC,CASSSGLVVLHEQYF